This TCR beta chain was sequenced in a study of T cells after yellow fever vaccination. CDR3 size: 14 residues. Trimming left V 8 bases short and J 7 bases short, with 15 bases between. The germline CDR1 and CDR2 sequences are LNHDA and SQIVND (reference sequence). This clonotype showed up just a few times. TCRdb re-derived calls from the 5' RACE reads in MiXCR, one entry per CDR3 protein. The sample lists 300,000 to 400,000 distinct CDR3 sequences, 8.5% to 9% occurring once. This clonotype was sampled from a man younger than 35 who received the YFV17D yellow fever vaccine. The material was PBMCs, obtained on the day of the first yellow fever vaccination. V usage is TRBV19 and J usage is TRBJ1-6; tentatively, D is TRBD1 (6 bases). The CDR3 spells CASGETGPNSPLHF. CDR3 bases: TGTGCCAGTGGAGAGACAGGACCGAATTCACCCCTCCACTTT.